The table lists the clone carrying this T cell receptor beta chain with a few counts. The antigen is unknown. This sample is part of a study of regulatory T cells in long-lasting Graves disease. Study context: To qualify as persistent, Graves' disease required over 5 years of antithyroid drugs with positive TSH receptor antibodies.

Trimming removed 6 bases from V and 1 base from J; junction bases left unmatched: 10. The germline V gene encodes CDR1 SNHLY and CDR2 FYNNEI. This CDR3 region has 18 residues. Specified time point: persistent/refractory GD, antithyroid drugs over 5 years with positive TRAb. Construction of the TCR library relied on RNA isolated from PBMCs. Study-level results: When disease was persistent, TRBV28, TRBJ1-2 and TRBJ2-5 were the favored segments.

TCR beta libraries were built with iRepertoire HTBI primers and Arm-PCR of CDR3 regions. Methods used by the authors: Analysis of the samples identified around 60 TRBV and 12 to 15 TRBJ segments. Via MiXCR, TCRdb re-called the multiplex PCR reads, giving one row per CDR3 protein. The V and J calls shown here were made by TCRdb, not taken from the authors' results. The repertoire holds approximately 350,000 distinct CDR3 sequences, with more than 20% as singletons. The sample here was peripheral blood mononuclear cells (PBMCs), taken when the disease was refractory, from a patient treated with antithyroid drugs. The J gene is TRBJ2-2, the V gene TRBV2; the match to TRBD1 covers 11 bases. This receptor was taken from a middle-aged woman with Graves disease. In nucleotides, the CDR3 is TGTGCCAGCAGGGGGACAGGGGGACTGGGGAAGAACACCGGGGAGCTGTTTTTT. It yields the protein CASRGTGGLGKNTGELFF.